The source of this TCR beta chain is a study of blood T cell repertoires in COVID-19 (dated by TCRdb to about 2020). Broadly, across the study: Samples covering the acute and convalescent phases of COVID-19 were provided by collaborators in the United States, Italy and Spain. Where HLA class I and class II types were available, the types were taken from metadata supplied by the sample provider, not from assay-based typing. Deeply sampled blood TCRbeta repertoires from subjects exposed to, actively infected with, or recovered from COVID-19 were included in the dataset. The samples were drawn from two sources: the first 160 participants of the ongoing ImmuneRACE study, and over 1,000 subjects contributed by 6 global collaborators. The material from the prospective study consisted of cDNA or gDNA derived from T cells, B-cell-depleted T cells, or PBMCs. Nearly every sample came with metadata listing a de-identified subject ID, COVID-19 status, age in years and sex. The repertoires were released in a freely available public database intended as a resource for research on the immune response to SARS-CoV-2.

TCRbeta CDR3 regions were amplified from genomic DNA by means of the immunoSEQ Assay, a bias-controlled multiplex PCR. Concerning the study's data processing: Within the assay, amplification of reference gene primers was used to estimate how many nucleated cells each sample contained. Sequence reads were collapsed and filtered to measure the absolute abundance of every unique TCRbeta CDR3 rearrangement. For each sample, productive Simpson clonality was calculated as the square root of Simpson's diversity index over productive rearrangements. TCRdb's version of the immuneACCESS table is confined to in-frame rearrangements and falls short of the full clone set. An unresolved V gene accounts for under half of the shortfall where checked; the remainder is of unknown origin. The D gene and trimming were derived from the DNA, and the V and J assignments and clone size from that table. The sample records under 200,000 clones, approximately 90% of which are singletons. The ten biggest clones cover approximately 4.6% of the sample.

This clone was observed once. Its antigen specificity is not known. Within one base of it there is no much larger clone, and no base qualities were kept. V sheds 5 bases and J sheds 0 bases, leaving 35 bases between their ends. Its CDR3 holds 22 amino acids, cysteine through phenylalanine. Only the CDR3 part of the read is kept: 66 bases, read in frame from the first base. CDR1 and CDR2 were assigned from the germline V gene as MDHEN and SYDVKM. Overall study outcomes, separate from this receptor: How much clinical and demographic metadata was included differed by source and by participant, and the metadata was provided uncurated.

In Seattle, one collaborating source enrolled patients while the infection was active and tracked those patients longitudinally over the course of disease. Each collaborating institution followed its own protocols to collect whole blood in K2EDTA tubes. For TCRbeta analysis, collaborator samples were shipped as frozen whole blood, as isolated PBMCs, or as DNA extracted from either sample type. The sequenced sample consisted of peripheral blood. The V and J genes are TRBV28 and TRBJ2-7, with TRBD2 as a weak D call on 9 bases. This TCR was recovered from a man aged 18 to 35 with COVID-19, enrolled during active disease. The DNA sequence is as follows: TGTGCCAGCAGTACCCCGACCCCAGGGGGCTCGGGTGATAGCGGGAGCTCCTACGAGCAGTACTTC. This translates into CASSTPTPGGSGDSGSSYEQYF.